The rows below give T cell receptor beta chains drawn from one sample of a study of T cell responses to AZD1222 COVID-19 vaccine. Libraries were prepared by immunoSEQ multiplex PCR; TCRdb keeps only in-frame clonotypes and omits some of them. The table records 90,000 to 150,000 clones, around nine tenths of them present only once. This specimen consisted of peripheral blood, obtained 28 days after the second AZD1222 dose. These receptor sequences come from an adult who received the AZD1222 COVID-19 vaccine. Each CDR3 is given with its conserved first and last residue. A D gene is named only where the DNA matches it firmly. Size is stated for part of the rows, as once, few or many counts, or as a class when the clone is expanded.

d_call,v_call,j_call,clone_size,cdr3_aa,cdr3_nt
TRBD1,TRBV5-4,TRBJ1-2,.,CASSPGGQGAGGYTF,TGTGCCAGCAGCCCGGGTGGACAGGGGGCTGGTGGCTACACCTTC
.,TRBV11-2,TRBJ1-1,.,CASSSLRAPTFGGFF,TGTGCCAGCAGCTCGCTACGGGCCCCGACCTTTGGGGGTTTCTTT
.,TRBV2,TRBJ2-4,.,CASSEDHGAKNIQYF,TGTGCCAGCAGTGAAGACCACGGGGCCAAAAACATTCAGTACTTC
TRBD2,TRBV19,TRBJ2-5,.,CASSILAAKGGQYF,TGTGCCAGTAGCATACTAGCGGCCAAGGGGGGCCAGTACTTC
TRBD2,TRBV6-2/TRBV6-3,TRBJ2-7,.,CASSGTQGLAGGPYEQYF,TGTGCCAGCAGCGGGACTCAGGGACTAGCGGGAGGGCCCTACGAGCAGTACTTC
.,TRBV30,TRBJ2-1,.,CAWRYVVTREYNEQFF,TGTGCCTGGAGGTATGTGGTGACTAGGGAATACAATGAGCAGTTCTTC
TRBD1,TRBV7-6,TRBJ1-3,.,CASSLAPGQGVSGNTIYF,TGTGCCAGCAGCTTAGCGCCCGGACAGGGAGTCTCTGGAAACACCATATATTTT
TRBD1,TRBV27,TRBJ1-3,few,CASSPSPLNRGRVGNTIYF,TGTGCCAGCAGTCCCAGCCCGCTTAACAGGGGAAGGGTTGGAAACACCATATATTTT
TRBD2,TRBV11-3,TRBJ2-5,.,CASSLGLAGGQETQYF,TGTGCCAGCAGCTTAGGTCTAGCGGGAGGTCAAGAGACCCAGTACTTC
.,TRBV7-6,TRBJ1-3,.,CASSKDRTLSFGNTIYF,TGTGCCAGCAGCAAGGACAGAACGCTTTCCTTTGGAAACACCATATATTTT
.,TRBV2,TRBJ1-5,.,CASTGTAPNQPQHF,TGTGCCAGCACTGGGACGGCCCCCAATCAGCCCCAGCATTTT
.,TRBV6-7,TRBJ2-3,.,CASSFGPGNTQYF,TGTGCCAGCAGTTTCGGACCTGGGAATACGCAGTATTTT
TRBD2,TRBV20-1,TRBJ2-3,.,CSASVFRGGPDTQYF,TGCAGTGCTAGTGTGTTTCGGGGGGGCCCAGATACGCAGTATTTT
TRBD2,TRBV5-1,TRBJ2-1,.,CASSPQGSGTYNEQFF,TGCGCCAGCAGCCCGCAAGGAAGCGGGACGTACAATGAGCAGTTCTTC
.,TRBV7-6,TRBJ1-1,.,CASSGGRGTEAFF,TGTGCCAGCAGCGGCGGACGGGGCACTGAAGCTTTCTTT
TRBD1,TRBV19,TRBJ2-7,.,CAGSTVLGQGYEQYF,TGTGCCGGTAGTACCGTCCTGGGACAGGGCTACGAGCAGTACTTC
.,TRBV27,TRBJ1-2,.,CASTTPGTPGGYTF,TGTGCCAGCACCACACCCGGGACACCCGGAGGCTACACCTTC
TRBD1,TRBV27,TRBJ1-2,.,CASSYGTGNYGYTF,TGTGCCAGCAGTTACGGGACAGGGAACTATGGCTACACCTTC
.,TRBV7-9,TRBJ2-5,.,CASSPRPVGSKTQYF,TGTGCCAGCAGCCCAAGACCGGTCGGATCCAAGACCCAGTACTTC
.,TRBV4-2,TRBJ1-2,.,CASSHKDPGGDGYTF,TGTGCCAGCAGCCATAAGGATCCGGGGGGAGATGGCTACACCTTC
TRBD1,TRBV5-1,TRBJ2-1,.,CASSLGQGSYNEQFF,TGCGCCAGCAGCTTGGGACAGGGGAGCTACAATGAGCAGTTCTTC
.,TRBV19,TRBJ2-1,.,CASKEQGLYNEQFF,TGTGCCAGTAAGGAACAGGGACTTTACAATGAGCAGTTCTTC
TRBD2,TRBV6-2/TRBV6-3,TRBJ2-2,.,CASSPGLAGGYTGELFF,TGTGCCAGCAGCCCAGGACTAGCGGGAGGTTACACCGGGGAGCTGTTTTTT
.,TRBV18,TRBJ1-4,.,CASSPPRSGPAKLFF,TGTGCCAGCTCACCACCGAGGAGTGGGCCGGCAAAACTGTTTTTT
.,TRBV5-1,TRBJ2-3,.,CASSAIPGTQYF,TGCGCCAGCAGCGCCATCCCAGGTACGCAGTATTTT
.,TRBV6-1,TRBJ2-7,.,CASSEEGPYEQYF,TGTGCCAGCAGTGAAGAGGGCCCCTATGAGCAGTACTTC
.,TRBV6-5,TRBJ2-1,.,CASSYESRSYNEQFF,TGTGCCAGCAGTTACGAGTCCCGCTCCTACAATGAGCAGTTCTTC
TRBD1,TRBV4-1,TRBJ1-2,.,CASSQGAGGAGGYTF,TGCGCCAGCAGCCAAGGGGCAGGGGGCGCAGGGGGCTACACCTTC
TRBD1,TRBV2,TRBJ2-2,.,CASSPDRGPNTGELFF,TGTGCCAGCAGTCCGGACAGGGGACCGAACACCGGGGAGCTGTTTTTT
.,TRBV18,TRBJ2-1,.,CASSPPGGASVYNEQFF,TGTGCCAGCTCACCACCGGGGGGCGCCTCCGTTTACAATGAGCAGTTCTTC